The 13 T cell receptor beta chains below come from one sample, sequenced in a study of shared clonotypes between healthy human individuals (TCRdb year 2020). Library creation used the immunoSEQ multiplex PCR assay. This immuneACCESS table, as held by TCRdb, lists in-frame sequences with V and J called but not all clones. Of the missing ones, under half trace to an unresolved V gene in checked studies; the others have no known cause. This sample has approximately 810,000 clones in its table, and around 93% of those were observed once. The ten largest clones capture 24% of the sample. CD8 naive samples were obtained by positive selection for CCR7 among CD45RO-negative cells, yielding a CD45RA+CCR7+ population from which TemRA cells were excluded. Sequenced sample: naive CD8+ T cells sorted from blood. The cell subset or site label corresponds to: CD45RA+CCR7+. These receptors came from a man aged 25 to 45 in good health.

In this sample, this clone turned up a few times. The chain carries TRBV13 and TRBJ2-1; D gene ambiguous. This CDR3 is built from 11 residues. Germline values: CDR1 PRHDT, CDR2 FYEKMQ (reference sequence). The V end lost 2 bases, the J end lost 8 bases, and 4 bases lay between the germline ends. CDR3 loop: CASSLSDEQFF. In nucleotides, the CDR3 is TGTGCCAGCAGCTTATCCGATGAGCAGTTCTTC.

This clone was seen only once. V usage is TRBV27 and J usage is TRBJ2-7; 8 bases fit TRBD1. The junction had 7 bases not matched to a gene; V was cut back by 7 bases and J by 2 bases. Germline V CDR1 and CDR2: MNHEY, SMNVEV (reference sequence). This CDR3 has 14 amino acids. The CDR3 loop is CASTQSTGAYEQYF. In DNA form, the CDR3 reads TGTGCCAGCACCCAATCGACAGGGGCCTACGAGCAGTACTTC.

This CDR3 is CASKEGASTDTQYF. CDR3 DNA sequence: TGTGCCAGCAAGGAGGGGGCAAGCACAGATACGCAGTATTTT. The chain combines TRBV2 with TRBJ2-3, with D tentatively TRBD1 (7 bases). Between the trimmed V and J ends, which lost 7 bases and 0 bases, there was a span of 11 bases. Germline V lookup: CDR1 SNHLY, CDR2 FYNNEI. This CDR3 contains 14 residues.

V is TRBV4-2 and J is TRBJ1-1, with D hard to call. Per the germline V gene, CDR1 is LGHNA and CDR2 is YNFKEQ. This CDR3 spans 14 amino acids. V lost 4 bases and J lost 0, with 9 bases in between. The CDR3 sequence is CASSPEELNTEAFF. In DNA form, the CDR3 reads TGTGCCAGCAGCCCAGAGGAGCTGAACACTGAAGCTTTCTTT.

The chain carries TRBV7-8 and TRBJ2-3, with 13 nucleotides matching TRBD2. The CDR3 extends over 16 amino acids. The J segment lost 5 bases and the V segment lost 4 bases, leaving 6 bases of the junction unmatched. Germline CDR1 reads SGHVS; CDR2 reads FQNEAQ. CDR3 DNA: TGTGCCAGCAGCTCGGGACTAGCGGGATGGGGAGATACGCAGTATTTT. The encoded protein is CASSSGLAGWGDTQYF.

The chain employs TRBV7-9 and TRBJ2-7; TRBD2 is a possible D gene (6 bases). Germline CDR1 is SEHNR and CDR2 is FQNEAQ (reference sequence). Trimming pared 5 bases from V and 9 bases from J, leaving 11 bases between. This CDR3 spans 11 amino acids. The CDR3 here is CASSRGNGQYF. The CDR3 coding sequence is TGTGCCAGCAGCCGGGGGAACGGGCAGTACTTC.

This clone was recorded once. The chain is built from TRBV15 and TRBJ2-3; 9 bases are a match to TRBD2. The CDR3 is made up of 16 amino acids. The germline V gene has CDR1 LNHNV and CDR2 YYDKDF (reference sequence). V shed 1 base and J 3 bases; nucleotides not matched to a gene: 5. CDR3 sequence: CATSRALAGHTDTQYF. For the CDR3, the DNA is TGTGCCACCAGCAGAGCACTAGCGGGCCATACAGATACGCAGTATTTT. Variable domain in full (rest from reference TRBV15 and TRBJ2-3): DAMVIQNPRYQVTQFGKPVTLSCSQTLNHNVMYWYQQKSSQAPKLLFHYYDKDFNNEADTPDNFQSRRPNTSFCFLDIRSPGLGDTAMYLCATSRALAGHTDTQYFGPGTRLTVL.

A note on this clone: Relative to the germline gene, one junction end is altered; a read error may explain this. The same CDR3 is also encoded by other DNA sequences in this sample. The CDR3, as DNA: TGTGCCAGTAGTCGACTAGCGGGCACCTACGAGCAGTACTTT. It specifies CASSRLAGTYEQYF. V and J are TRBV19 and TRBJ2-7; 10 nucleotides agree with TRBD2. The germline gives CDR1 LNHDA, CDR2 SQIVND (reference sequence). This CDR3 has 14 residues.

The chain combines TRBV4-1 with TRBJ2-2; D not resolved. The ends were cut back, 1 base at V and 1 base at J, with 13 bases in the middle. The germline gives CDR1 MGHRA, CDR2 YSYEKL. The CDR3 contains 17 residues. CDR3 bases: TGCGCCAGCAGCCAAGCGATATCCGCTCTGAACACCGGGGAGCTGTTTTTT. Its translation is CASSQAISALNTGELFF.

The rearrangement links TRBV28 to TRBJ2-1; 8 bases map to TRBD1. V shed 1 base and J 8 bases; nucleotides not matched to a gene: 7. CDR3 length: 15 residues. The germline gives CDR1 MDHEN, CDR2 SYDVKM. The CDR3 DNA reads TGTGCCAGCAGTTTATCGTGGACAGGGAGAGATGAGCAGTTCTTC. Protein sequence: CASSLSWTGRDEQFF.

The rearrangement joins TRBV7-8 to TRBJ2-7, with D perhaps given as TRBD1 or TRBD2 (5 bases each). Trimming shortened V by 0 bases and J by 5 bases, and 11 bases separated the two germline ends. Germline V gives CDR1 SGHVS, CDR2 FQNEAQ. The CDR3 is made up of 14 amino acids. The CDR3 DNA reads as TGTGCCAGCAGCTTAGCGGGGGTTCAGGACGAGCAGTACTTC. It is translated as CASSLAGVQDEQYF.

This clone was seen only once. The chain links TRBV30 to TRBJ2-7; 8 bases match TRBD1. The CDR3 has 13 amino acids. Trimming at V came to 5 bases and at J to 0 bases, leaving 3 bases not matched to a gene. Germline V lookup: CDR1 GTSNPN, CDR2 SVGIG (reference sequence). The CDR3 region is CAWQGAPSYEQYF. Written as DNA, the CDR3 is TGTGCCTGGCAGGGGGCCCCCTCCTACGAGCAGTACTTC. Using reference TRBV30 and TRBJ2-7 for the parts outside the CDR3, the full variable domain is SQTIHQWPATLVQPVGSPLSLECTVEGTSNPNLYWYRQAAGRGLQLLFYSVGIGQISSEVPQNLSASRPQDRQFILSSKKLLLSDSGFYLCAWQGAPSYEQYFGPGTRLTVT.

V is TRBV7-9 and J is TRBJ2-3; weak D call: TRBD1 (5 bases). The V and J ends lost 3 bases and 2 bases respectively, with 21 bases between them. CDR1 is SEHNR and CDR2 is FQNEAQ in the germline V gene (reference sequence). This CDR3 is built from 18 residues. CDR3 sequence: CASSFRGTQGRNTDTQYF. The DNA for the CDR3 is TGTGCCAGCAGCTTCCGTGGAACCCAGGGTAGAAACACAGATACGCAGTATTTT.